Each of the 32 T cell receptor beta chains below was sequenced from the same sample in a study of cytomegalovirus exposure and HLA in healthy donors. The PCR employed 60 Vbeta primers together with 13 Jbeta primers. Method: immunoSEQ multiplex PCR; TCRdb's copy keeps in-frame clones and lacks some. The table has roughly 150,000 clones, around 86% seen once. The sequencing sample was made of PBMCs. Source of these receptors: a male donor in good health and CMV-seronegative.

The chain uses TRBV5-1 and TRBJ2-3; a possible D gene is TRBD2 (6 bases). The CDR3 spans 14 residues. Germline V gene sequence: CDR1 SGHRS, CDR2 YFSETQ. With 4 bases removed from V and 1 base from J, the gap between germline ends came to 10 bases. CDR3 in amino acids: CASSPGLGTDTQYF. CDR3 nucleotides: TGCGCCAGCAGCCCGGGACTTGGCACAGATACGCAGTATTTT.

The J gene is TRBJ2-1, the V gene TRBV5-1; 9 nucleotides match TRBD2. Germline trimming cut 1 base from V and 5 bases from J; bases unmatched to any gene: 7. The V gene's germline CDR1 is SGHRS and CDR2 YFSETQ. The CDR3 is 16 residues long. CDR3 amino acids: CASSLYGGGADNEQFF. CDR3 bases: TGCGCCAGCAGCTTGTATGGCGGGGGGGCCGACAATGAGCAGTTCTTC.

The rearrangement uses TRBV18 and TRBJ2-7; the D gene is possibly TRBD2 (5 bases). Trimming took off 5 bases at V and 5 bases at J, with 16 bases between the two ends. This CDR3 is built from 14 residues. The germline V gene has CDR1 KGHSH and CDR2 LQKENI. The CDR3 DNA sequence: TGTGCCAGCTCAACGCGGACCTCAGCGGACGAGCAGTACTTC. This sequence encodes CASSTRTSADEQYF.

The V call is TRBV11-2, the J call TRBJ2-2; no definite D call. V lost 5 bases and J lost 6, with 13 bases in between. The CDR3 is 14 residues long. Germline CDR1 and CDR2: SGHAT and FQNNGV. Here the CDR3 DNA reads TGTGCCAGCAGCCTCCTGGCAAACGCCGGGGAGCTGTTTTTT. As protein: CASSLLANAGELFF. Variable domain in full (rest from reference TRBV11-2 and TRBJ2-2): EAGVAQSPRYKIIEKRQSVAFWCNPISGHATLYWYQQILGQGPKLLIQFQNNGVVDDSQLPKDRFSAERLKGVDSTLKIQPAKLEDSAVYLCASSLLANAGELFFGEGSRLTVL.

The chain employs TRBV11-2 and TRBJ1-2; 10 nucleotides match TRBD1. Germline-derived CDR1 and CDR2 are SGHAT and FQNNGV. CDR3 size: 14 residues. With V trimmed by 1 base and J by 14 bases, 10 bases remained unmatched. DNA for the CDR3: TGTGCCAGCAGCTTAGGGACTTGGACAGGGGGGGGTACCTTC. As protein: CASSLGTWTGGGTF.

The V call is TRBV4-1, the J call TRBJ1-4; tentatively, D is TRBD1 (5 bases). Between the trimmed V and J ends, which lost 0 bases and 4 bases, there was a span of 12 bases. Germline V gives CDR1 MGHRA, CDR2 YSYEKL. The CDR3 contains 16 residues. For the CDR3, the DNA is TGCGCCAGCAGCCAAGATCGGCGGCAGGGTAATGAAAAACTGTTTTTT. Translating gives CASSQDRRQGNEKLFF.

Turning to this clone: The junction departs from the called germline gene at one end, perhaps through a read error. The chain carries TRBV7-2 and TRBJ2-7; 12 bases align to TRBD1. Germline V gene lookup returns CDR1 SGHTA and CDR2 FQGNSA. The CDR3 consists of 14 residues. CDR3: CASSPQGTGGEKHF. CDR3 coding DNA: TGTGCCAGCAGCCCCCAGGGGACAGGGGGCGAGAAGCACTTC.

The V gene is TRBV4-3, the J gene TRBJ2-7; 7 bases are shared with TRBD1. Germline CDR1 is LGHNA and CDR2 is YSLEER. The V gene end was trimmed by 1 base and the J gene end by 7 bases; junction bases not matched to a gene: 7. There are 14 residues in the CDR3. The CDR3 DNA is TGCGCCAGCAGCCAAGGACAGGGTCTGGGGGAGCAGTACTTC. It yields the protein CASSQGQGLGEQYF.

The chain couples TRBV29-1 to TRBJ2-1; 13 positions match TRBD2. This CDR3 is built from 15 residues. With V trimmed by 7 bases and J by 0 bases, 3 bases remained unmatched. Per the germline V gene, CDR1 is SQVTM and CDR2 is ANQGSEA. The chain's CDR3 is CSARTSGGSYNEQFF. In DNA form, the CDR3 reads TGCAGCGCCCGGACTAGCGGGGGCTCCTACAATGAGCAGTTCTTC.

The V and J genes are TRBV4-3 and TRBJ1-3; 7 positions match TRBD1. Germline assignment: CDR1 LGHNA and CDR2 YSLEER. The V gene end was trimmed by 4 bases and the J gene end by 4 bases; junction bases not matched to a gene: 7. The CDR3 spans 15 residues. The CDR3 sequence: CASSRNRGSGNTIYF. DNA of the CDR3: TGCGCCAGCAGCCGAAACAGGGGTTCGGGAAACACCATATATTTT.

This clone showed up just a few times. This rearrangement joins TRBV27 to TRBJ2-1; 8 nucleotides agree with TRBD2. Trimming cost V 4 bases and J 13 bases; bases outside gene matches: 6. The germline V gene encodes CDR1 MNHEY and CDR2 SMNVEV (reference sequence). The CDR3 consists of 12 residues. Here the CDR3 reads CASSWERGTQFF. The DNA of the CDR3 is TGTGCCAGCAGTTGGGAGCGGGGGACCCAGTTCTTC.

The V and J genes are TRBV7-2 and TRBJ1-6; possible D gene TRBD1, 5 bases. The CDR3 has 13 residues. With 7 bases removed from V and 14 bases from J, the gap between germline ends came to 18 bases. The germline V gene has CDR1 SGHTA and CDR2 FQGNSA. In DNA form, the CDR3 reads TGTGCCAGCACCCGACCGGGGGTACAGGCCCTCCACTTT. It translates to CASTRPGVQALHF.

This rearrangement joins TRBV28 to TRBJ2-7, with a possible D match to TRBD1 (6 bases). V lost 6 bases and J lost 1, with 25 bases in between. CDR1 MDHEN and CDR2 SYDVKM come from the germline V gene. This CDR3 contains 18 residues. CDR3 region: CASSRKTPDRWESYEQYF. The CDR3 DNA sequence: TGTGCCAGCAGCCGAAAGACCCCCGACAGGTGGGAATCCTACGAGCAGTACTTC. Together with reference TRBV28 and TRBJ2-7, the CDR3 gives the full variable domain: DVKVTQSSRYLVKRTGEKVFLECVQDMDHENMFWYRQDPGLGLRLIYFSYDVKMKEKGDIPEGYSVSREKKERFSLILESASTNQTSMYLCASSRKTPDRWESYEQYFGPGTRLTVT.

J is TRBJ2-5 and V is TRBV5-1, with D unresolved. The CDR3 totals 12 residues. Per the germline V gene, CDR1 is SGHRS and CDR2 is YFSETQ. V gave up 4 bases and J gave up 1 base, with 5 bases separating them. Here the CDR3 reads CASSLLQETQYF. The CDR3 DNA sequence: TGCGCCAGCAGCCTCCTCCAAGAGACCCAGTACTTC.

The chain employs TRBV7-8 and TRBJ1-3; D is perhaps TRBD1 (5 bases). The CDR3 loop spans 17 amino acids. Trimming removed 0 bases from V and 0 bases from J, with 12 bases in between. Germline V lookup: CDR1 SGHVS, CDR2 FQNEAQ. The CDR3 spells CASSLASRVTSGNTIYF. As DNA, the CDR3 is TGTGCCAGCAGCTTAGCGTCCAGGGTAACCTCTGGAAACACCATATATTTT.

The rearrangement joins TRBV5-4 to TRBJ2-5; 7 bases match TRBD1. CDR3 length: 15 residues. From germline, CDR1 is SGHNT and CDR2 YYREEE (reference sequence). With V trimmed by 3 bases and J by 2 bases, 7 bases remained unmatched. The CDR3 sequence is CASSSLDRVQETQYF. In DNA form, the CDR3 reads TGTGCCAGCAGCTCCCTTGACAGGGTTCAAGAGACCCAGTACTTC.

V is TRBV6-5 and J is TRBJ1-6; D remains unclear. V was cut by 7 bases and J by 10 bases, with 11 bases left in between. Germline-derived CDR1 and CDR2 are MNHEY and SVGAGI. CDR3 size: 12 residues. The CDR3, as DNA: TGTGCCAGCAATGATTTTCGGTCACCCCTCCACTTT. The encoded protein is CASNDFRSPLHF.

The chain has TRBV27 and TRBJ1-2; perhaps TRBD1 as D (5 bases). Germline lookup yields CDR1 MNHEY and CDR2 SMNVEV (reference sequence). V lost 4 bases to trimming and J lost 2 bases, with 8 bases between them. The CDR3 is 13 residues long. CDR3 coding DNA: TGTGCCAGCAGTTCGACAGTAAACTATGGCTACACCTTC. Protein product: CASSSTVNYGYTF.

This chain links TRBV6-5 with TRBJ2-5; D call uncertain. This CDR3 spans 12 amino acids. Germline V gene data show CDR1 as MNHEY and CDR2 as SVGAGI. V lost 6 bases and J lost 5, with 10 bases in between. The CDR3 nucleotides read TGTGCCAGCAGCCCGGTGGGCGAGACCCAGTACTTC. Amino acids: CASSPVGETQYF.

CDR3 nucleotide sequence: TGTGCCAGCAGCTTAGTAAAAACCGGGACAGGGCTTTCGGATGGCTACACCTTC. Protein product: CASSLVKTGTGLSDGYTF. The chain uses TRBV7-9 and TRBJ1-2; 9 bases are a match to TRBD1. The germline V gene has CDR1 SEHNR and CDR2 FQNEAQ (reference sequence). Losses at the gene ends were 1 base for V and 6 bases for J; bases not matched to a gene: 15. The CDR3 covers 18 residues.

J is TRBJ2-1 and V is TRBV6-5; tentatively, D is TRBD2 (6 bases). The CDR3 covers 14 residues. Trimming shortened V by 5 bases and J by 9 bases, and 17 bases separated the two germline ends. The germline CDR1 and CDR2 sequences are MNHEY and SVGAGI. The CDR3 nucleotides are TGTGCCAGCAGTACAGGAGGGGTTTGGGGTGAGCAGTTCTTC. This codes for CASSTGGVWGEQFF.

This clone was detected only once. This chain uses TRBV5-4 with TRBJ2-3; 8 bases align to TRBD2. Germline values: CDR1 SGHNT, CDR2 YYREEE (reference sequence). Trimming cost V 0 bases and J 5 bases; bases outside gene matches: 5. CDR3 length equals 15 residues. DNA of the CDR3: TGTGCCAGCAGCTTGGGCGGGGGGCCCGTAGATACGCAGTATTTT. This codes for CASSLGGGPVDTQYF.

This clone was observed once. This CDR3 is CASSYSTENEQFF. CDR3 DNA sequence: TGTGCCAGCAGTTACTCCACAGAGAATGAGCAGTTCTTC. This chain links TRBV6-5 with TRBJ2-1; D remains unclear. Trimming stripped 0 bases from V and 7 bases from J, with 7 bases between. Germline-derived CDR1 and CDR2 are MNHEY and SVGAGI. CDR3 length equals 13 residues.

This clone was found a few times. Written as DNA, the CDR3 is TGTGCCAGCAGCAACAGGGACGATGGCTACACCTTC. Translation gives CASSNRDDGYTF. The gene calls are TRBV7-9 and TRBJ1-2; possible D gene TRBD1, 6 bases. Germline V gene data show CDR1 as SEHNR and CDR2 as FQNEAQ (reference sequence). The V and J ends lost 5 bases and 6 bases respectively, with 10 bases between them. The CDR3 totals 12 residues.

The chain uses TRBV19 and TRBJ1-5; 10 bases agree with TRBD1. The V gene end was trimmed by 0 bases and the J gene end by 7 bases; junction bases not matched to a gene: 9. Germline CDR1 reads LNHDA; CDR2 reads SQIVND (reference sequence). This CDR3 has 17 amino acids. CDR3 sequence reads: CASSIERTGGRRQPQHF. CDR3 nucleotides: TGTGCCAGTAGTATAGAAAGGACAGGGGGGCGTAGGCAGCCCCAGCATTTT.

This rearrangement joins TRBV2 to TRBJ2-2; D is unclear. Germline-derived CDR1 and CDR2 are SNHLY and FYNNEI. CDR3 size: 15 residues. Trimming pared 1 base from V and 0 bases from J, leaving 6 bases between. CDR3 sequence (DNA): TGTGCCAGCAGTGAAGGGGCAGCGAACACCGGGGAGCTGTTTTTT. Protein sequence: CASSEGAANTGELFF.

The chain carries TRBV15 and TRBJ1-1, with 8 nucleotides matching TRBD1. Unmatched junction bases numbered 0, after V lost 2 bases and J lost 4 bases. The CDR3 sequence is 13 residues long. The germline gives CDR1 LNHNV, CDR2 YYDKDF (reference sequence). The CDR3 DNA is TGTGCCACCAGCAGACAGGGGGCCACTGAAGCTTTCTTT. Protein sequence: CATSRQGATEAFF.

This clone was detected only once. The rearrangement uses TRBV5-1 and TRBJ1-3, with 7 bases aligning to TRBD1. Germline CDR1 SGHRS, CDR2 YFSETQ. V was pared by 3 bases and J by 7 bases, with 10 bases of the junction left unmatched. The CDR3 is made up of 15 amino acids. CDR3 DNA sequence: TGCGCCAGCAGCTCCTCGACAGGGAGAATGAACACCATATATTTT. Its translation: CASSSSTGRMNTIYF.

In DNA, the CDR3 is TGCGCCAGCAGCCAAGCCCCTCCAGGGGTGGTCAGTCAGCCCCAGCATTTT. The encoded protein is CASSQAPPGVVSQPQHF. The V gene is TRBV4-1, the J gene TRBJ1-5, with a tentative D call TRBD1 (6 bases). The CDR3 extends over 17 amino acids. V was pared by 1 base and J by 6 bases, with 19 bases between. Germline assignment: CDR1 MGHRA and CDR2 YSYEKL.

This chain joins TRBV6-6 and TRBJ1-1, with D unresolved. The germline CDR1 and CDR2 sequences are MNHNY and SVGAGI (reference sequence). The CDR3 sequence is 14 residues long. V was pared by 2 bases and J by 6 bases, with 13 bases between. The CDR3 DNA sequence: TGTGCCAGCAGTTACCCCGAGGAGGTGGCTGAAGCTTTCTTT. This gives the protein CASSYPEEVAEAFF.

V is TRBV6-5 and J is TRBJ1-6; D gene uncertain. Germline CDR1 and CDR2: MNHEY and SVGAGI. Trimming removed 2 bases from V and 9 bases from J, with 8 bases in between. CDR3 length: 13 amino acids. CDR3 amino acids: CASSYGLASPLHF. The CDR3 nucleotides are TGTGCCAGCAGTTACGGGCTCGCTTCACCCCTCCACTTT.

CDR3 sequence reads: CASSISGTGVNEQFF. For the CDR3, the DNA is TGTGCCAGTAGTATATCCGGGACAGGGGTCAATGAGCAGTTCTTC. The chain combines TRBV19 with TRBJ2-1, with TRBD1 matching 10 bases. V lost 2 bases, J lost 6 bases, and 4 bases stayed unmatched. The CDR3 contains 15 residues. Germline CDR1 LNHDA, CDR2 SQIVND (reference sequence).